This entry describes one TCR beta chain. The germline CDR1 and CDR2 sequences are MDHEN and SYDVKM. The J segment lost 4 bases and the V segment lost 6 bases, leaving 8 bases of the junction unmatched. The CDR3 consists of 14 residues. This sample stems from a study of cytotoxic CD8 clonotypes in ibrutinib-treated CLL. The method was immunoSEQ multiplex PCR; TCRdb's version includes in-frame clones alone and lacks a portion of them. The data hold around 92,000 clones, with around 77% observed a single time. This chain links TRBV28 with TRBJ2-7; TRBD1 agrees at 8 bases. The material sequenced was PBMCs, taken after 24 months of ibrutinib treatment. The sequence came from a human donor with chronic lymphocytic leukemia. DNA of the CDR3: TGTGCCAGCAGACCTCCAGGACAGGGATACGAGCAGTACTTC. Residues: CASRPPGQGYEQYF.